What follows is one T cell receptor (beta chain) and its context. Its antigen remains undetermined. No much larger clone is present one base from it, and per-base qualities are unavailable. The sample comes from a study of technical replicates of blood from a few donors listed by TCRdb under 2017. The library came from the immunoSEQ multiplex PCR assay. Here the immuneACCESS table is served through TCRdb, limited to in-frame sequences with V and J called. Missing clones are a known gap in these copies; in checked studies unresolved V genes cover under half, and the rest lacks a known reason. This sample comprises 50,000 to 75,000 clones, around 93% of them detected only once. 4.2% of the sample is held by the ten biggest clonotypes. The germline V gene encodes CDR1 GTSNPN and CDR2 SVGIG (reference sequence). The CDR3 has 13 amino acids, counting the end cysteine and phenylalanine. The DNA shown is the 39-base CDR3, in frame from base 1. At the junction V is shortened by 4 bases and J by 4 bases, with 10 bases in between.

This chain joins TRBV30 to TRBJ2-2; a tentative D match to TRBD2 spans 6 bases. The receptor's source is a human donor in good health. Some clones in this sample may be carry-over from other donors' samples. What was sequenced was PBMCs. The DNA sequence reads TGTGCCTGGAACCAGGAGGGCACCGGGGAGCTGTTTTTT. The translation is CAWNQEGTGELFF.